One sample yielded the 21 T cell receptor beta chains listed below, sequenced in a study of Tregs in tolerant kidney transplant recipients. The data were produced by immunoSEQ multiplex PCR, yet TCRdb's version contains in-frame clones alone and is incomplete. The table lists fewer than 55,000 clones, roughly 89% of them singletons. Related graft donors supplied nonmyeloablative bone marrow transplants, and mixed chimerism was transient. The sequencing used CD8+ T cells from blood (PBMCs), collected 12 months after the transplant. These receptors were collected from a human patient who received a combined kidney and bone marrow transplant. The T cells may partly be graft donor cells.

This chain connects TRBV13 to TRBJ2-5, with 7 nucleotides matching TRBD1. This CDR3 contains 16 residues. With V trimmed by 5 bases and J by 1 base, 10 bases remained unmatched. In germline, CDR1 is PRHDT, CDR2 FYEKMQ (reference sequence). Written as DNA, the CDR3 is TGTGCCAGCAGCGGAAGCGGACAGGCCCCCCAAGAGACCCAGTACTTC. As protein: CASSGSGQAPQETQYF.

Of note for this clone: Within the sample, other DNA sequences also encode this same CDR3. The rearrangement joins TRBV7-9 to TRBJ1-5; D remains unclear. The CDR3 consists of 12 residues. The ends were cut back, 2 bases at V and 3 bases at J, with 2 bases in the middle. Germline values: CDR1 SEHNR, CDR2 FQNEAQ (reference sequence). The chain's CDR3 is CASSLYNQPQHF. The CDR3 DNA reads TGTGCCAGCAGCTTATACAATCAGCCCCAGCATTTT.

This clone was detected once. A read error may produce the germline difference seen at one junction end. The identical CDR3 is also encoded by other nucleotide sequences in the sample. The chain uses TRBV7-9 and TRBJ1-6, with 7 bases aligning to TRBD1. The CDR3 is 18 amino acids. Per the germline V gene, CDR1 is SEHNR and CDR2 is FQNEAQ (reference sequence). The CDR3 DNA follows: TGTGCCAGCAGCCCGATCAGGGGGGCAAGCTCCTATAATTCCCCCCTCCACTTT. This encodes CASSPIRGASSYNSPLHF.

The chain recombines TRBV7-9 with TRBJ2-2; 13 nucleotides match TRBD2. CDR1 is SEHNR and CDR2 is FQNEAQ in the germline V gene (reference sequence). This CDR3 spans 16 amino acids. The J segment lost 4 bases and the V segment lost 5 bases, leaving 4 bases of the junction unmatched. This chain's CDR3 is CASSPRLAGGTGELFF. In DNA, the CDR3 is TGTGCCAGCAGCCCACGACTAGCGGGAGGCACCGGGGAGCTGTTTTTT. The complete variable domain, with remaining parts taken from reference TRBV7-9 and TRBJ2-2, reads DTGVSQNPRHKITKRGQNVTFRCDPISEHNRLYWYRQTLGQGPEFLTYFQNEAQLEKSRLLSDRFSAERPKGSFSTLEIQRTEQGDSAMYLCASSPRLAGGTGELFFGEGSRLTVL.

The V call is TRBV18, the J call TRBJ2-1; TRBD1 is a possible D gene (7 bases). Trimming took 6 bases from V and 3 from J, leaving 18 bases between them. This CDR3 is built from 16 residues. Germline values: CDR1 KGHSH, CDR2 LQKENI. CDR3 protein: CASSSRGSGGYNEQFF. CDR3 DNA: TGTGCCAGCTCCTCCCGGGGGTCAGGGGGCTACAATGAGCAGTTCTTC.

This clone was detected only once. The chain couples TRBV9 to TRBJ1-1, with 7 bases identical to TRBD1. Trimming took 2 bases from V and 6 from J; bases not matched to a gene: 10. The CDR3 covers 15 residues. Looked up from germline, CDR1 is SGDLS and CDR2 is YYNGEE. CDR3 DNA sequence: TGTGCCAGCAGCGTGGGTGGGGTGACAGGGCCTGAAGCTTTCTTT. Its translation: CASSVGGVTGPEAFF. The whole variable domain, filled in from reference TRBV9 and TRBJ1-1, reads DSGVTQTPKHLITATGQRVTLRCSPRSGDLSVYWYQQSLDQGLQFLIQYYNGEERAKGNILERFSAQQFPDLHSELNLSSLELGDSALYFCASSVGGVTGPEAFFGQGTRLTVV.

The V and J genes are TRBV11-2 and TRBJ1-2, with D unresolved. CDR1 is SGHAT, CDR2 FQNNGV, per germline. This CDR3 is 14 amino acids long. V was clipped by 5 bases and J by 5 bases, with 15 bases between them. The CDR3 region has the DNA TGTGCCAGCAGCAGCCTTTTAAGTAAATATGGCTACACCTTC. This codes for CASSSLLSKYGYTF.

V is TRBV9 and J is TRBJ2-5, with 7 bases aligning to TRBD2. CDR3 size: 15 residues. Trimming cost V 4 bases and J 4 bases; bases outside gene matches: 10. Looked up from germline, CDR1 is SGDLS and CDR2 is YYNGEE. The CDR3 spells CASSSGLSGGETQYF. CDR3 bases: TGTGCCAGCAGCTCGGGACTATCCGGGGGAGAGACCCAGTACTTC. The variable domain in full, with the rest retrieved from reference TRBV9 and TRBJ2-5, is DSGVTQTPKHLITATGQRVTLRCSPRSGDLSVYWYQQSLDQGLQFLIQYYNGEERAKGNILERFSAQQFPDLHSELNLSSLELGDSALYFCASSSGLSGGETQYFGPGTRLLVL.

The V call is TRBV6-5, the J call TRBJ2-3; the D gene is possibly TRBD2 (6 bases). The CDR3 totals 15 residues. V lost 2 bases to trimming and J lost 4 bases, with 13 bases between them. Germline-derived CDR1 and CDR2 are MNHEY and SVGAGI. The CDR3 loop is CASSYSREWSDTQYF. CDR3 DNA: TGTGCCAGCAGTTACAGTCGGGAGTGGTCAGATACGCAGTATTTT.

This chain links TRBV27 with TRBJ2-5, with D maybe TRBD2 (7 bases). TRBJ2-7 matches the DNA end more closely, so the J call is doubtful. This CDR3 has 15 amino acids. Germline V gene data show CDR1 as MNHEY and CDR2 as SMNVEV (reference sequence). DNA of the CDR3: TGTGCCAGCAGTTGGAGGGGGGGATCCTCCTACGAGCAGTACTTC. It translates to CASSWRGGSSYEQYF.

V gene TRBV15 combines with J gene TRBJ2-5; the match to TRBD2 covers 7 bases. V was pared by 8 bases and J by 3 bases, with 3 bases of the junction left unmatched. The CDR3 has 12 residues. Germline CDR1 reads LNHNV; CDR2 reads YYDKDF (reference sequence). CDR3 nucleotide sequence: TGTGCCACCCGCGGGAGTGAAGAGACCCAGTACTTC. As protein: CATRGSEETQYF.

The rearrangement uses TRBV7-6 and TRBJ1-3; 9 bases map to TRBD1. The CDR3 length is 16 residues. Germline CDR1 SGHVS, CDR2 FNYEAQ. Trimming cost V 1 base and J 4 bases; bases outside gene matches: 5. The CDR3 protein is CASSLGTGASGNTIYF. DNA for the CDR3: TGTGCCAGCAGCTTAGGGACAGGGGCATCAGGAAACACCATATATTTT. The full variable domain, rest sourced from reference TRBV7-6 and TRBJ1-3, is GAGVSQSPRYKVTKRGQDVALRCDPISGHVSLYWYRQALGQGPEFLTYFNYEAQQDKSGLPNDRFSAERPEGSISTLTIQRTEQRDSAMYRCASSLGTGASGNTIYFGEGSWLTVV.

The chain combines TRBV5-1 with TRBJ2-7, with 8 bases matching TRBD2. CDR1 is SGHRS, CDR2 YFSETQ, per germline. V shed 1 base and J 0 bases; nucleotides not matched to a gene: 6. There are 16 residues in the CDR3. The CDR3 reads CASSLSLRGDSYEQYF. CDR3 nucleotides: TGCGCCAGCAGCTTGTCGTTGCGGGGGGACTCCTACGAGCAGTACTTC.

This clone has a handful of counts. The CDR3 reads CASSLTTSSSYNEQFF. CDR3 nucleotide sequence: TGTGCCAGCAGCTTAACGACTAGCAGCTCCTACAATGAGCAGTTCTTC. This chain uses TRBV5-6 with TRBJ2-1, with 7 positions matching TRBD2. The CDR3 is made up of 16 amino acids. V was clipped by 2 bases and J by 0 bases; unmatched bases: 5. Germline loops: CDR1 SGHDT, CDR2 YYEEEE.

The V gene is TRBV28, the J gene TRBJ2-7; TRBD1 is a possible D gene (5 bases). Trimming took off 5 bases at V and 4 bases at J, with 15 bases between the two ends. The CDR3 spans 14 residues. Germline-derived CDR1 and CDR2 are MDHEN and SYDVKM. This CDR3 reads CASSQKGPKYEQYF. As DNA, the CDR3 is TGTGCCAGCAGTCAAAAGGGGCCGAAATACGAGCAGTACTTC. Full variable domain (missing parts from reference TRBV28 and TRBJ2-7): DVKVTQSSRYLVKRTGEKVFLECVQDMDHENMFWYRQDPGLGLRLIYFSYDVKMKEKGDIPEGYSVSREKKERFSLILESASTNQTSMYLCASSQKGPKYEQYFGPGTRLTVT.

The J gene is TRBJ2-4, the V gene TRBV21-1; the table's TRBD1 call for D was not verified on the DNA. TRBV21-1 is flagged as a pseudogene. The CDR3 is made up of 16 amino acids. In DNA, the CDR3 is TGTGCCAGCAGCAACCACCCCGGGACAGGCATGGACATTCAGTACTTC. It specifies CASSNHPGTGMDIQYF.

This clone appeared a few times. The V and J genes are TRBV5-6 and TRBJ1-1, with D possibly TRBD1 on 6 matching bases. The CDR3 totals 15 residues. V lost 0 bases, J lost 6 bases, and 15 bases lay in between. Germline CDR1 is SGHDT and CDR2 is YYEEEE. CDR3 sequence: CASSLGTDIVPEAFF. As DNA, the CDR3 is TGTGCCAGCAGCTTGGGGACAGACATTGTGCCTGAAGCTTTCTTT.

This sequence joins TRBV2 and TRBJ2-3, with 9 bases lining up with TRBD2. The CDR3 runs 16 residues. V dropped 7 bases and J dropped 5; count of bases not matched to a gene: 13. Per germline, CDR1 SNHLY and CDR2 FYNNEI. CDR3 loop: CASMPLAGGLGDTQYF. CDR3 nucleotides: TGTGCCAGCATGCCCCTGGCGGGGGGGCTTGGAGATACGCAGTATTTT. The full variable domain, rest sourced from reference TRBV2 and TRBJ2-3, is EPEVTQTPSHQVTQMGQEVILRCVPISNHLYFYWYRQILGQKVEFLVSFYNNEISEKSEIFDDQFSVERPDGSNFTLKIRSTKLEDSAMYFCASMPLAGGLGDTQYFGPGTRLTVL.

V usage is TRBV5-1 and J usage is TRBJ1-1, with 8 bases that match TRBD1. The ends lost 4 bases at V and 2 bases at J; junction bases unmatched: 10. CDR1 SGHRS and CDR2 YFSETQ come from the germline V gene. The CDR3 spans 16 residues. The chain's CDR3 is CASSLAGGQGNTEAFF. The CDR3 coding sequence is TGCGCCAGCAGCCTGGCCGGCGGACAGGGCAACACTGAAGCTTTCTTT.

The chain uses TRBV25-1 and TRBJ1-2; 8 nucleotides line up with TRBD1. Germline CDR1 reads MGHDK; CDR2 reads SYGVNS. This CDR3 contains 15 residues. V was clipped by 7 bases and J by 3 bases; unmatched bases: 10. CDR3 DNA: TGTGCCAGCAAGAGCCCCAGGGGGCCGGACTATGGCTACACCTTC. It codes for CASKSPRGPDYGYTF.

This clone was seen only once. The chain is built from TRBV27 and TRBJ2-7; 8 nucleotides agree with TRBD1. Looked up from germline, CDR1 is MNHEY and CDR2 is SMNVEV (reference sequence). CDR3 length equals 14 residues. V was clipped by 0 bases and J by 5 bases; unmatched bases: 3. CDR3 loop: CASSLSGQGDEQYF. CDR3 coding DNA: TGTGCCAGCAGTTTATCCGGACAGGGCGACGAGCAGTACTTC.